This TCR beta chain is drawn from a study of cytomegalovirus exposure and HLA in healthy donors. On this clone: What it binds is unknown.

Notes on the study in general: It was taken for granted in presence/absence analyses that sequencing depth across donors was roughly uniform. An analysis done earlier found most TCR beta V segments productive about 90% or about 30% of the time. According to the study, around 150 TCR beta chains were cytomegalovirus-associated.

The PCR ran on 60 Vbeta and 13 Jbeta primers. Data came from immunoSEQ multiplex PCR; TCRdb stores just in-frame clones and leaves some out. This sample carries 85,000 to 100,000 clones, more than 65% of them seen once, and the ten largest clones take roughly 8%. This receptor was obtained from a human donor in good health. Source material: PBMCs.

The CDR3 region is CASGAETGGNQPQHF. DNA of the CDR3: TGTGCCAGCGGGGCGGAGACAGGGGGCAATCAGCCCCAGCATTTT. V usage is TRBV2 and J usage is TRBJ1-5; 8 nucleotides agree with TRBD1. Germline V gene data show CDR1 as SNHLY and CDR2 as FYNNEI. CDR3 length equals 15 residues. The V segment lost 8 bases and the J segment 2 bases; nucleotides outside the gene matches: 8.